This note documents a single T cell receptor beta chain sequence. Mismatch with germline at one junction end may stem from a read error. Together with a sample-barcoded 5' primer, a J-beta primer mix was included in a second PCR lasting about 7 to 12 cycles. MiXCR, run by TCRdb on the 5' RACE reads, gives a single entry per CDR3 protein. The table lists 980,000 or so distinct CDR3 sequences, roughly 50% of them singletons, with roughly 12% in the top ten. The data derive from a study of blood T cells in healthy people across ages. This CDR3 has 16 amino acids. In germline, CDR1 is SNHLY, CDR2 FYNNEI. The chain links TRBV2 to TRBJ1-6, with 10 positions matching TRBD1. The clonotype comes from a man between 25 and 39 years old in good health. The sequenced sample was blood. The CDR3 sequence is CTSSPTTGGRNSPLHF. The CDR3 DNA reads as TGTACCAGCAGTCCCACGACAGGGGGCAGGAATTCACCCCTCCACTTT.